The 20 T cell receptor beta chains reported below all come from one sample, sequenced in a study of cytomegalovirus exposure and HLA in healthy donors. In the PCR, 60 Vbeta and 13 Jbeta primers were used. Clones were read by immunoSEQ multiplex PCR, and TCRdb kept only the in-frame ones, dropping some. The table has under 150,000 clones, roughly 79% seen once. The sequencing sample was made of PBMCs. The receptors come from a woman in her thirties or forties in good health and CMV-seropositive.

The chain carries TRBV2 and TRBJ2-7; maybe TRBD1 (6 bases). The CDR3 is 14 amino acids. CDR1 is SNHLY, CDR2 FYNNEI, per germline. V was cut by 6 bases and J by 2 bases, with 14 bases left in between. As DNA, the CDR3 is TGTGCCAGCAGGAAGAGGGGGACAACCTACGAGCAGTACTTC. Protein: CASRKRGTTYEQYF.

Of note for this clone: This sample also contains other DNA sequences that code for the same CDR3. The chain carries TRBV7-6 and TRBJ1-1; a possible D gene is TRBD1 (6 bases). The V gene's germline CDR1 is SGHVS and CDR2 FNYEAQ. This CDR3 spans 14 amino acids. V was pared by 1 base and J by 2 bases, with 8 bases between. CDR3 nucleotide sequence: TGTGCCAGCAGCTTAGGGGGGGGCAACACTGAAGCTTTCTTT. As protein: CASSLGGGNTEAFF.

The chain employs TRBV19 and TRBJ2-5, with D perhaps TRBD2 (5 bases). V was cut by 5 bases and J by 4 bases, with 20 bases left in between. Germline V gene sequence: CDR1 LNHDA, CDR2 SQIVND (reference sequence). The CDR3 is 16 residues long. The CDR3 is CASSPGLQGGRETQYF. The CDR3 DNA follows: TGTGCCAGTAGTCCCGGACTCCAAGGTGGGCGAGAGACCCAGTACTTC.

The rearrangement joins TRBV6-5 to TRBJ2-3; the match to TRBD2 covers 13 bases. The V gene's germline CDR1 is MNHEY and CDR2 SVGAGI. V lost 6 bases to trimming and J lost 4 bases; unmatched junction nucleotides: 4. The CDR3 is 15 residues long. This CDR3 reads CASRPGLAGPDTQYF. The CDR3 coding sequence is TGTGCCAGCAGACCGGGACTAGCGGGACCAGATACGCAGTATTTT.

This clone was seen a single time. The V and J genes are TRBV10-2 and TRBJ2-7; a possible D gene is TRBD1 (6 bases). CDR3 length equals 11 residues. Germline assignment: CDR1 WSHSY and CDR2 SAAADI. The V end lost 8 bases, the J end lost 9 bases, and 14 bases lay between the germline ends. In DNA, the CDR3 is TGCGCCAGCGCACAGGGAAGTTGGCAGTACTTC. This codes for CASAQGSWQYF.

The V and J genes are TRBV11-2 and TRBJ1-2; possibly TRBD1 for D (5 bases). Trimming took 1 base from V and 7 from J, leaving 13 bases between them. Germline V gene lookup returns CDR1 SGHAT and CDR2 FQNNGV. This CDR3 is 14 amino acids long. The CDR3 nucleotides read TGTGCCAGCAGCTTAGGCCCGGTGCAGGGTGGCTACACCTTC. The encoded protein is CASSLGPVQGGYTF.

This clone was seen only a few times. V is TRBV5-1 and J is TRBJ2-5, with TRBD1 identical over 8 bases. The V gene end was trimmed by 4 bases and the J gene end by 2 bases; junction bases not matched to a gene: 7. Germline V gene sequence: CDR1 SGHRS, CDR2 YFSETQ. The CDR3 is 15 amino acids. Here the CDR3 DNA reads TGCGCCAGCAGCACTCAACAGGGGGGACAAGAGACCCAGTACTTC. Protein product: CASSTQQGGQETQYF.

This clone was found once. The rearrangement links TRBV2 to TRBJ2-7; tentatively, D is TRBD1 (5 bases). Germline V CDR1 and CDR2: SNHLY, FYNNEI. The V end lost 3 bases, the J end lost 5 bases, and 17 bases lay between the germline ends. The CDR3 length is 15 residues. The CDR3: CASSEVGAKSNEQYF. CDR3 nucleotide sequence: TGTGCCAGCAGTGAGGTAGGGGCCAAGTCGAACGAGCAGTACTTC.

The rearrangement uses TRBV5-5 and TRBJ1-1; D may be TRBD1 (5 bases). This CDR3 spans 15 amino acids. Trimming removed 0 bases at V and 0 bases at J, with 9 bases between. Germline assignment: CDR1 SGHKS and CDR2 YYEKEE (reference sequence). The CDR3 protein is CASSLGQTLNTEAFF. The CDR3 DNA follows: TGTGCCAGCAGCTTGGGACAGACTTTGAACACTGAAGCTTTCTTT.

This clone was seen more than once but under ten times. The rearrangement uses TRBV29-1 and TRBJ1-2, with 9 bases aligning to TRBD1. This CDR3 has 13 residues. With V trimmed by 7 bases and J by 7 bases, 10 bases remained unmatched. The germline gives CDR1 SQVTM, CDR2 ANQGSEA. CDR3 region: CSARDRAGSGYTF. CDR3 DNA sequence: TGCAGCGCACGGGACAGGGCTGGGTCTGGCTACACCTTC. The variable domain in full, completed from reference TRBV29-1 and TRBJ1-2, reads SAVISQKPSRDICQRGTSLTIQCQVDSQVTMMFWYRQQPGQSLTLIATANQGSEATYESGFVIDKFPISRPNLTFSTLTVSNMSPEDSSIYLCSARDRAGSGYTFGSGTRLTVV.

This chain uses TRBV4-1 with TRBJ1-4; 7 bases align to TRBD1. The trim removed 3 bases at V and 8 bases at J, leaving 9 bases unmatched. Looked up from germline, CDR1 is MGHRA and CDR2 is YSYEKL. This CDR3 is built from 15 residues. The CDR3: CASSQGDRENEKLFF. The CDR3 DNA reads TGCGCCAGCAGCCAGGGAGACAGGGAGAACGAAAAACTGTTTTTT.

The chain joins TRBV2 to TRBJ1-5; D gene unclear. Germline CDR1 reads SNHLY; CDR2 reads FYNNEI. The CDR3 sequence is 13 residues long. Deletions cut 4 bases from V and 0 bases from J, with 4 bases between. The CDR3 here is CASSGNSNQPQHF. DNA of the CDR3: TGTGCCAGCAGTGGTAATAGCAATCAGCCCCAGCATTTT.

This chain connects TRBV9 to TRBJ1-6; D ambiguous. V was pared by 4 bases and J by 9 bases, with 17 bases between. CDR1 is SGDLS, CDR2 YYNGEE, per germline. The CDR3 spans 15 residues. In DNA form, the CDR3 reads TGTGCCAGCAGCCCGGGAGTGGTTCCTTCTTCACCCCTCCACTTT. Encoded protein: CASSPGVVPSSPLHF.

In its sample, this clone was seen once. The chain joins TRBV13 to TRBJ2-1; 8 bases are shared with TRBD2. Per the germline V gene, CDR1 is PRHDT and CDR2 is FYEKMQ (reference sequence). Germline trimming cut 5 bases from V and 10 bases from J; bases unmatched to any gene: 7. The CDR3 length is 13 residues. The CDR3 reads CASSPQRGPEQFF. In nucleotides, the CDR3 is TGTGCCAGCAGCCCCCAGCGGGGGCCCGAGCAGTTCTTC.

The sample holds a few counts of this clone. In the same sample, other DNA sequences code for this CDR3. DNA for the CDR3: TGCGCCAGCAGCTTGGGGCTCGCAACTAATGAAAAACTGTTTTTT. Translation: CASSLGLATNEKLFF. The genes are TRBV5-1 and TRBJ1-4; no definite D call. V was cut by 0 bases and J by 0 bases, with 6 bases left in between. Germline V gene sequence: CDR1 SGHRS, CDR2 YFSETQ. The CDR3 loop spans 15 amino acids.

The rearrangement links TRBV9 to TRBJ1-1; the D gene is possibly TRBD1 (5 bases). Per germline, CDR1 SGDLS and CDR2 YYNGEE. The CDR3 extends over 14 amino acids. V lost 0 bases to trimming and J lost 6 bases, with 12 bases between them. The CDR3 region is CASSVGPTGAEAFF. In DNA, the CDR3 is TGTGCCAGCAGCGTAGGTCCAACGGGGGCTGAAGCTTTCTTT.

CDR3: CASSQVSGRGYTF. The CDR3 DNA sequence: TGTGCCAGCAGCCAAGTGTCAGGGCGAGGCTACACCTTC. This rearrangement joins TRBV14 to TRBJ1-2, with TRBD1 as a possible D gene (5 bases). Germline CDR1 reads SGHDN; CDR2 reads FVKESK. Between the trimmed V and J ends, which lost 1 base and 8 bases, there was a span of 11 bases. The CDR3 loop spans 13 amino acids.

The chain joins TRBV6-5 to TRBJ1-2; D is perhaps TRBD1 (5 bases). CDR1 and CDR2 (germline): MNHEY, SVGAGI. The ends were cut back, 5 bases at V and 4 bases at J, with 14 bases in the middle. CDR3 length: 14 amino acids. CDR3 sequence: CASSIVGGSYGYTF. CDR3 coding DNA: TGTGCCAGCAGTATCGTCGGGGGTTCCTATGGCTACACCTTC.

This clone occurred once. This sample includes further DNA sequences coding for the same CDR3. The chain combines TRBV10-2 with TRBJ2-3; 8 positions agree with TRBD2. Germline V gene data show CDR1 as WSHSY and CDR2 as SAAADI. Losses at the gene ends were 8 bases for V and 6 bases for J; bases not matched to a gene: 7. The CDR3 runs 13 residues. CDR3 nucleotides: TGCGCCAGCGGTGGACTAGCATCCGATACGCAGTATTTT. This sequence encodes CASGGLASDTQYF.

V and J are TRBV9 and TRBJ2-1, with 9 bases lining up with TRBD2. Germline V lookup: CDR1 SGDLS, CDR2 YYNGEE. V gave up 4 bases and J gave up 4 bases; unmatched junction bases: 6. This CDR3 region has 15 residues. CDR3: CASSKPAGGYNEQFF. The CDR3 DNA reads TGTGCCAGCAGCAAACCAGCGGGGGGTTACAATGAGCAGTTCTTC.